This T cell receptor (beta chain) derives from a study of T cell changes during pregnancy in multiple sclerosis. The germline V gene has CDR1 LGHNA and CDR2 YSLEER. Trimming stripped 3 bases from V and 2 bases from J, with 13 bases between. The CDR3 has 16 amino acids. TCRdb keeps only in-frame clones here, not all; method: immunoSEQ multiplex PCR. Of roughly 100,000 clones in the sample, roughly 92% were seen once. The sequence derives from a female donor with multiple sclerosis, enrolled in a pregnancy study. The chain recombines TRBV4-3 with TRBJ2-2, with a weak D call TRBD1 (5 bases). This specimen was peripheral blood, taken after pregnancy. The CDR3 is CASSHLRQLNTGELFF. CDR3 sequence (DNA): TGCGCCAGCAGCCACCTAAGACAGTTAAACACCGGGGAGCTGTTTTTT.